The rows below give T cell receptor beta chains drawn from one sample of a study of PD-1 blockade in classical Hodgkin lymphoma. Using immunoSEQ multiplex PCR, the repertoire was profiled, and TCRdb retains in-frame clones only, with some absent. The table has under 130,000 clones, more than 70% seen once. The source was peripheral blood mononuclear cells (PBMCs), collected before the fourth cycle of nivolumab. These receptor sequences come from a human donor with classical Hodgkin lymphoma. The CDR3 runs from the conserved cysteine through the conserved F or W. A D gene is named only where the DNA matches it firmly. Clone size is given for some rows only: seen once, a few or many times, or a class if the clone is expanded.

J gene | V gene | clone size | D gene | CDR3 DNA | CDR3 protein
TRBJ2-7 | TRBV7-6 | - | TRBD1 | TGTGCCAGCAGCCAGGGGGAACTCTACGAGCAGTACTTC | CASSQGELYEQYF
TRBJ1-1 | TRBV20-1 | - | - | TGCAGTGCGGCTAATGAAGCTTTCTTT | CSAANEAFF
TRBJ1-2 | TRBV5-1 | - | - | TGCGCCAGCAGCTGGGATAGAGCCTCTAGGTATGGCTACACCTTC | CASSWDRASRYGYTF
TRBJ2-5 | TRBV27 | - | - | TGTGCCAGCAGTTTCAGGGACCAAGAGACCCAGTACTTC | CASSFRDQETQYF
TRBJ2-5 | TRBV7-2 | - | TRBD2 | TGTGCCAGCAGCTCTCGACTAGCGGGAGGGCCGGAGACCCAGTACTTC | CASSSRLAGGPETQYF
TRBJ1-5 | TRBV5-8 | - | - | TGTGCCAGCAGCTTCGGAAAGCGCAATCAGCCCCAGCATTTT | CASSFGKRNQPQHF
TRBJ1-2 | TRBV2 | - | - | TGTGCCAGCAGTGAAGTCCGCGGCTACACCTTC | CASSEVRGYTF
TRBJ1-4 | TRBV5-5 | - | - | TGTGCCAGCAGCTTCTCTCTGGGGGCAGGAGAAAAACTGTTTTTT | CASSFSLGAGEKLFF
TRBJ2-5 | TRBV5-1 | - | - | TGCGCCAGCAGCTTGCTTTACGGAACTCACCAAGAGACCCAGTACTTC | CASSLLYGTHQETQYF
TRBJ2-7 | TRBV4-2 | - | - | TGTGCCAGCAGCCAAGAAGTTTCAGCTTCCAGCTCCTACGAGCAGTACTTC | CASSQEVSASSSYEQYF
TRBJ1-1 | TRBV7-2 | - | - | TGTGCCAGCAGCTTAGGCCCCCAGCCGAACACTGAAGCTTTCTTT | CASSLGPQPNTEAFF
TRBJ2-2 | TRBV11-2 | - | - | TGTGCCAGCAGCCAAATCGGGGGCACCGGGGAGCTGTTTTTT | CASSQIGGTGELFF
TRBJ2-7 | TRBV7-6 | - | - | TGTGCCAGCAGCTTAGGAGCGATCTCCTACGAGCAGTACTTC | CASSLGAISYEQYF
TRBJ2-2 | TRBV27 | - | TRBD2 | TGTGCCAGCAAGGGACTAGCGGGAGCCGCCGGGGAGCTGTTTTTT | CASKGLAGAAGELFF
TRBJ2-5 | TRBV21-1 | - | - | TGTGCCAGCAGCAAAGAAGGTAGCGGGCCATGGATCGCCTGTACCCAAGAGACCCAGTACTTC | CASSKEGSGPWIACTQETQYF
TRBJ1-2 | TRBV6-5 | - | - | TGTGCCAGCAGATCTAACTATGGCTACACCTTC | CASRSNYGYTF
TRBJ1-2 | TRBV10-3 | - | - | TGTGCCATCAGTGAGGAGAGGCTAGAGGCTAACTATGGCTACACCTTC | CAISEERLEANYGYTF
TRBJ2-3 | TRBV7-9 | - | - | TGTGCCAGCACCTTACTTTTGGGGCCCACAGATACGCAGTATTTT | CASTLLLGPTDTQYF
TRBJ2-6 | TRBV27 | once | TRBD1 | TGTGCCAGCAGCCCTATAGACAGGGGGCCTGGGGCCAACGTCCTGACTTTC | CASSPIDRGPGANVLTF